What follows describes a single TCR beta chain. This clone appeared a few times. Its antigen target is currently unknown. No base qualities exist here, and no much larger clone lies one base off it. This record belongs to a study of Ad26.COV2.S vaccination and SARS-CoV-2 variants (dated by TCRdb to the early 2020s). General notes on the study: Donors in the vaccine arm were drawn from COV1001, a multicentre, randomized, double-blind, placebo-controlled phase I-IIa trial testing Ad26.COV2.S in healthy adults. TCRbeta repertoire sequencing was used to assess the specificity and breadth of SARS-CoV-2-reactive T cell receptors after Ad26.COV2.S vaccination. Ad26.COV2.S was administered intramuscularly at 5 x 10^10 or 1 x 10^11 viral particles, either as a single shot or as two shots given 56 days apart. The TCR-sequenced set comprised around 32 samples: roughly 19 Ad26.COV2.S vaccine recipients, 5 placebo recipients and 8 SARS-CoV-2 convalescent individuals. Trial participants were randomized into five groups of five: low-dose or high-dose Ad26.COV2.S given once or twice, or placebo on both occasions. Investigators did not know the trial group allocation while performing experiments and assessing outcomes.

The meaning of the sample's treatment or condition label: 19 received Ad26.COV2.S at low or high dose, single or two shots; several received placebo; per-sample allocation not given. For vaccine and placebo recipients, repertoires were sequenced using samples collected on day 63 after the first injection. Between 29 July and 7 August 2020, Cohort 1b enrolled 25 adults aged 18-55 years at one site in Boston, USA. Ad26.COV2.S consisted of a replication-incompetent adenovirus type 26 vector by which a prefusion-stabilized SARS-CoV-2 spike protein from the original Wuhan strain was expressed. What the study reported, not specific to this receptor: The study was not powered to compare responses between vaccine doses or regimens. After vaccination, spike-specific CD8+ and CD4+ T cell responses were reported to show substantial breadth. Spike-specific TCR breadth was higher in Ad26.COV2.S recipients than in placebo recipients (P = 0.0014). The authors noted that the TCR breadth and depth analyses may have underestimated total T cell responses. Comparable non-spike TCR breadth was observed between vaccine and placebo recipients, consistent with only spike being contained in the vaccine.

The junction shows trimming of 2 bases on V and 3 bases on J, plus 4 bases between the germline ends. CDR1 and CDR2 are read off the germline V gene (reference sequence) as SEHNR and FQNEAQ. Counted from cysteine to phenylalanine, this CDR3 has 12 amino acids. Left in the record is the CDR3 DNA by itself, 36 bases read in frame from the first base. The immunoSEQ Assay was used to sequence TCRbeta CDR3 regions. After extraction, genomic DNA underwent amplification by bias-controlled multiplex PCR, followed by high-throughput sequencing. The study's processing was this. To quantify the absolute abundance of each unique TCRbeta CDR3 region, sequences were collapsed and filtered. T cell fraction was estimated by normalizing TCRbeta template counts to usable DNA, with usable DNA measured through amplification of reference genes found in all nucleated cells. Repertoire TCRs were annotated as SARS-CoV-2-specific when V gene, CDR3 amino acid sequence and J gene were exactly matched to a known reactive TCR set. The reference SARS-CoV-2 TCR set was derived from MIRA and filtered for enrichment in COVID-19-positive ImmuneCODE repertoires, a step that removed public or cross-reactive TCRs. Drawing on the MIRA antigens, annotated TCRs were analysed further at the level of specific ORF or position within ORF. Breadth was defined as annotated unique rearrangements over total unique productive rearrangements; depth was the summed frequency of those rearrangements. Two-sided Wilcoxon rank-sum tests were used to compare TCR breadth between groups. TCRdb's version of the immuneACCESS table is confined to in-frame rearrangements and falls short of the full clone set. An unresolved V gene accounts for under half of the shortfall where checked; the remainder is of unknown origin. V and J calls and clone size are given by that table; D and trimming were obtained from the DNA. The sample yields a few hundred thousand clones; roughly 80% were counted once. The ten largest clones capture around 7.4% of the sample.

The chain uses TRBV7-9 and TRBJ1-2, with an unclear D gene assignment. The sample consisted of peripheral blood, taken in a trial of Ad26.COV2.S vaccine versus placebo. The TCR was taken from a person aged 18 to 65 who received the Ad26.COV2.S COVID-19 vaccine or a placebo. The sequenced DNA is TGTGCCAGCAGCTTAACCGACTATGGCTACACCTTC. Its coded protein is CASSLTDYGYTF.